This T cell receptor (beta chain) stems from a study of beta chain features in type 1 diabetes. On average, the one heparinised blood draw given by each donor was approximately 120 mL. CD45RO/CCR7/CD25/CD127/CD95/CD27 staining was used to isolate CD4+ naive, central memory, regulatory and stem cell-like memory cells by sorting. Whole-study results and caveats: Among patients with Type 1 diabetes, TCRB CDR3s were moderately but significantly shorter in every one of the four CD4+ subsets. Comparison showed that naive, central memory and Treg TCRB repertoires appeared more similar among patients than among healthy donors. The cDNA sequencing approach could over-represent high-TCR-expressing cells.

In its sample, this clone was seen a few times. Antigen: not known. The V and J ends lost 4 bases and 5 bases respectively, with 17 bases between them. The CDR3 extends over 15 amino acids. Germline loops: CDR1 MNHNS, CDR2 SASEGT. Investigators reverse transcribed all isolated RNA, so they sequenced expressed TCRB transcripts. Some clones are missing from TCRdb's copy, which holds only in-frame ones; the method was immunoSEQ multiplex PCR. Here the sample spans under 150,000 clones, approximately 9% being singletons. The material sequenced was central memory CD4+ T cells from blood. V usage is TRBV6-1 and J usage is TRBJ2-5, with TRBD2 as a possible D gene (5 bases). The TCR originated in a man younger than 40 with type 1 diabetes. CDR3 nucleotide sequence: TGTGCCAGCAGTGGCGGCCACCGGAGGATGGAGACCCAGTACTTC. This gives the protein CASSGGHRRMETQYF.